What follows are 11 T cell receptor beta chains derived from one specimen sequenced in a study of cytomegalovirus exposure and HLA in healthy donors (dated by TCRdb to about 2017). Preparation of the library involved the immunoSEQ multiplex PCR assay. TCRdb mirrors the immuneACCESS table, restricted to in-frame sequences. Some clones are absent from its copies; in checked studies, under half trace to an unresolved V gene, and the reason for the others is unknown. The sample profile shows 250,000 to 350,000 clones; approximately 90% of them were found once. About 0.8% of the sample rests with the top ten. Source material: PBMCs. These receptors came from a woman aged 18-35 years in good health and CMV-seronegative.

V is TRBV7-2 and J is TRBJ2-5; 10 nucleotides align to TRBD2. The CDR3 sequence is 16 residues long. J gave up 5 bases and V 1 base, and 7 bases lay outside the gene matches. Germline V gene lookup returns CDR1 SGHTA and CDR2 FQGNSA. CDR3 region: CASSLVGTAGGETQYF. The CDR3 bases are TGTGCCAGCAGCTTAGTTGGTACAGCGGGAGGGGAGACCCAGTACTTC.

On this clone: One junction end does not reproduce the germline sequence, and a read error may be involved. The chain joins TRBV13 to TRBJ2-7, with 12 bases matching TRBD2. CDR1 and CDR2 from the germline V gene are PRHDT and FYEKMQ (reference sequence). This CDR3 comprises 15 residues. CDR3 in DNA: TGTGCCAGCAGCCTAGGACTAGCGGGATCCTACGAGCAGTACTTC. It translates to CASSLGLAGSYEQYF.

V gene TRBV5-1 combines with J gene TRBJ2-1; tentatively, D is TRBD1 (6 bases). Germline V gene data show CDR1 as SGHRS and CDR2 as YFSETQ. Trimming cost V 4 bases and J 5 bases, with 13 bases left between them. The CDR3 has 14 residues. In nucleotides, the CDR3 is TGCGCCAGCAGCCACTTAACAGGGAACAATGAGCAGTTCTTC. Translated, it gives CASSHLTGNNEQFF.

This chain connects TRBV9 to TRBJ2-3; 15 bases line up with TRBD2. The CDR3 covers 19 residues. Germline trimming cut 0 bases from V and 0 bases from J; bases unmatched to any gene: 5. Germline CDR1 reads SGDLS; CDR2 reads YYNGEE. This CDR3 reads CASSVGGTSGRTSTDTQYF. The CDR3 DNA sequence: TGTGCCAGCAGCGTAGGGGGGACTAGCGGGAGGACTAGCACAGATACGCAGTATTTT.

This chain joins TRBV10-3 and TRBJ2-2; 7 bases are a match to TRBD1. Germline V gives CDR1 ENHRY, CDR2 SYGVKD. V was pared by 6 bases and J by 6 bases, with 13 bases of the junction left unmatched. This CDR3 has 16 residues. CDR3 sequence reads: CAISVAYTGVSGELFF. The CDR3 DNA reads as TGTGCCATCAGCGTCGCTTACACAGGGGTGTCCGGGGAGCTGTTTTTT.

The chain is built from TRBV28 and TRBJ2-7; D is unresolved. The CDR3 sequence is 13 residues long. The V end lost 6 bases, the J end lost 2 bases, and 11 bases lay between the germline ends. Germline lookup yields CDR1 MDHEN and CDR2 SYDVKM. CDR3 sequence: CASRTEDTYEQYF. The CDR3 region has the DNA TGTGCCAGCAGGACGGAAGACACCTACGAGCAGTACTTC.

The rearrangement joins TRBV6-5 to TRBJ1-1; D is possibly TRBD1 (6 bases). V was shortened by 0 bases and J by 0 bases, with 11 bases between the two germline ends. This CDR3 contains 16 residues. Germline CDR1 and CDR2: MNHEY and SVGAGI. Here the CDR3 reads CASSYSGGWLNTEAFF. The CDR3 nucleotides read TGTGCCAGCAGTTACTCTGGGGGCTGGCTGAACACTGAAGCTTTCTTT.

The chain is built from TRBV6-1 and TRBJ1-2; D is perhaps TRBD1 (6 bases). There are 15 residues in the CDR3. The germline V and J ends were trimmed by 1 base and 0 bases, with 9 bases remaining between them. CDR1 is MNHNS and CDR2 is SASEGT in the germline V gene. The CDR3 region is CASSEVTGSNYGYTF. DNA of the CDR3: TGTGCCAGCAGTGAAGTTACAGGGTCTAACTATGGCTACACCTTC.

The chain carries TRBV6-5 and TRBJ2-7; D may be TRBD1 (6 bases). The CDR3 runs 13 residues. Deletions cut 7 bases from V and 2 bases from J, with 12 bases between. CDR1 is MNHEY and CDR2 is SVGAGI in the germline V gene. DNA of the CDR3: TGTGCCAGCACCTCAGGACAGACCTACGAGCAGTACTTC. Protein: CASTSGQTYEQYF.

The rearrangement uses TRBV2 and TRBJ1-5, with unresolved D. The CDR3 contains 15 residues. V was shortened by 5 bases and J by 1 base, with 12 bases between the two germline ends. The V gene's germline CDR1 is SNHLY and CDR2 FYNNEI. CDR3 coding DNA: TGTGCCAGCAGTCCCGACACGGCGAGCAATCAGCCCCAGCATTTT. Translation gives CASSPDTASNQPQHF.

The chain combines TRBV30 with TRBJ2-1; a possible D gene is TRBD2 (6 bases). The germline gives CDR1 GTSNPN, CDR2 SVGIG (reference sequence). With 2 bases removed from V and 4 bases from J, the gap between germline ends came to 18 bases. The length of the CDR3 is 16 residues. The CDR3 loop is CAWSKATSLFYNEQFF. The CDR3 region has the DNA TGTGCCTGGAGTAAAGCTACTAGCCTCTTTTACAATGAGCAGTTCTTC.